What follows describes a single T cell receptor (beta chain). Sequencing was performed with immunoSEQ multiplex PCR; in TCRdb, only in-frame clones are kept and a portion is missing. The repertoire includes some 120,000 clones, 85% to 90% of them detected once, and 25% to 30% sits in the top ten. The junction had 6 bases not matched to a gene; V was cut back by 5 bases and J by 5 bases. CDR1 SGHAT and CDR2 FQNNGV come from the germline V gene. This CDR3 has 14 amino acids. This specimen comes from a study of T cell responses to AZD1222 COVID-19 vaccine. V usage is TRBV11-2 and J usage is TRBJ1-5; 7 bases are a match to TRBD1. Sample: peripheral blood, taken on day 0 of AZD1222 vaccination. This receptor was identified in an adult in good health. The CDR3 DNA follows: TGTGCCAGCAGCCCCGGGACAGAGTATCAGCCCCAGCATTTT. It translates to CASSPGTEYQPQHF.